Listed below are T cell receptor beta chains from one sample, sequenced in a study of blood T cell repertoires in COVID-19. Produced via immunoSEQ multiplex PCR; TCRdb's table is partial and in-frame only. The sample yields more than 95,000 clones, over 75% seen once. Sequences were obtained from peripheral blood. These receptors were taken from a man in his fifties or sixties with acute or convalescent COVID-19. CDR3s include the opening cysteine and the closing phenylalanine or tryptophan. The D gene is left open where the match is weak. Only some rows state a clone size, as once, few, many or a class for expanded clones.

CASSLGTRGGEQYF,TGTGCCAGCAGCCTCGGGACTCGGGGTGGAGAGCAGTACTTC,-,TRBV3-1/TRBV3-2,TRBJ2-7,-
CASSYQTGNYGYTF,TGTGCCAGCAGTTACCAGACAGGCAACTATGGCTACACCTTC,-,TRBV6-6,TRBJ1-2,-
CASSPHGNTIYF,TGTGCCAGCAGCCCACATGGAAACACCATATATTTT,-,TRBV3-1/TRBV3-2,TRBJ1-3,-
CASTPPHREGNTIYF,TGTGCCAGCACTCCACCTCACAGGGAGGGAAACACCATATATTTT,-,TRBV7-8,TRBJ1-3,-
CASSHGTSGGPREQFF,TGTGCCAGCAGCCACGGGACTAGCGGGGGTCCGCGTGAGCAGTTCTTC,TRBD2,TRBV7-2,TRBJ2-1,-
CASSALAGSYNEQFF,TGCGCCAGCAGCGCCCTGGCAGGATCCTACAATGAGCAGTTCTTC,-,TRBV5-1,TRBJ2-1,-
CASSVGGGGPDTQYF,TGTGCCAGCAGCGTAGGTGGGGGCGGGCCAGATACGCAGTATTTT,-,TRBV9,TRBJ2-3,-
CSVGDRGNYGYTF,TGCAGCGTTGGGGACAGGGGGAACTATGGCTACACCTTC,TRBD1,TRBV29-1,TRBJ1-2,-
CASSQVGAANVLTF,TGTGCCAGCAGCCAAGTGGGGGCAGCCAACGTCCTGACTTTC,-,TRBV14,TRBJ2-6,-
CASAGQGDTEAFF,TGTGCCAGCGCAGGACAGGGGGACACTGAAGCTTTCTTT,TRBD1,TRBV7-9,TRBJ1-1,-
CASSIRGAGRNQPQHF,TGTGCCAGTAGTATTCGGGGGGCGGGGAGGAATCAGCCCCAGCATTTT,-,TRBV19,TRBJ1-5,-
CASSYGGLSREEAFF,TGCGCCAGCAGCTACGGGGGACTTTCTAGGGAGGAGGCTTTCTTT,-,TRBV5-1,TRBJ1-1,once
CAWSFTVWNSPLHF,TGTGCCTGGAGTTTCACAGTCTGGAATTCACCCCTCCACTTT,-,TRBV30,TRBJ1-6,-
CASSLEGNTEAFF,TGTGCCAGCAGTTTGGAGGGTAACACTGAAGCTTTCTTT,-,TRBV12-3/TRBV12-4,TRBJ1-1,-
CAWQGLSYGYTF,TGTGCCTGGCAGGGGTTAAGCTATGGCTACACCTTC,-,TRBV30,TRBJ1-2,-
CASIRRVGVEGPQHF,TGTGCCAGTATTAGGAGGGTGGGAGTAGAGGGCCCCCAGCATTTT,-,TRBV19,TRBJ1-5,-
CASSTYENSPLHF,TGTGCCAGCAGTACCTATGAGAATTCACCCCTCCACTTT,-,TRBV9,TRBJ1-6,-
CASSVRGNTGELFF,TGTGCCAGCAGTGTCCGGGGAAACACCGGGGAGCTGTTTTTT,-,TRBV6-4,TRBJ2-2,-
CASSAGQGYMNTEAFF,TGTGCCAGCAGCGCGGGACAGGGGTACATGAACACTGAAGCTTTCTTT,TRBD1,TRBV5-5,TRBJ1-1,-
CASRDSLVANQPQHF,TGTGCCAGCAGGGACAGCCTGGTAGCAAATCAGCCCCAGCATTTT,-,TRBV6-5,TRBJ1-5,-
CASSPRDTGELFF,TGTGCCAGCAGTCCCAGGGACACCGGGGAGCTGTTTTTT,-,TRBV25-1,TRBJ2-2,-
CASSLDNWQQPQHF,TGTGCCAGCAGCTTGGACAATTGGCAACAGCCCCAGCATTTT,-,TRBV7-2,TRBJ1-5,-
CASSLNRRSGSGANVLTF,TGTGCCAGCAGCTTAAATAGGCGGTCGGGCTCTGGGGCCAACGTCCTGACTTTC,-,TRBV5-8,TRBJ2-6,-
CASSLTGGLQETQYF,TGCGCCAGCAGCTTGACAGGGGGCCTGCAAGAGACCCAGTACTTC,TRBD1,TRBV5-1,TRBJ2-5,-